This T cell receptor beta chain was documented in a study of shared clonotypes between healthy human individuals. Profiled with immunoSEQ multiplex PCR; TCRdb holds only in-frame clones, not every one. Counted here are some 2,000,000 clones, roughly 95% occurring once; the ten biggest clones make up under 0.15%. The CDR3 length is 15 residues. The J segment lost 5 bases and the V segment lost 0 bases, leaving 4 bases of the junction unmatched. Germline V CDR1 and CDR2: SGHAT, FQNNGV. The sequenced material came from naive CD4+ T cells sorted from blood. The subset here: CD45RA+ positively selected. The source is a man younger than 35 in good health. This chain uses TRBV11-2 with TRBJ2-5, with TRBD2 matching 9 bases. CDR3 in amino acids: CASSLDGGRGETQYF. The DNA of the CDR3 is TGTGCCAGCAGCTTAGATGGCGGGAGGGGGGAGACCCAGTACTTC.